These 18 T cell receptor beta chains were sequenced from one sample in a study of T cells after yellow fever vaccination. One entry per CDR3 protein results from TCRdb running MiXCR on the 5' RACE reads. Among hundreds of thousands of distinct CDR3 sequences listed, approximately 15% were seen once. The source material was PBMCs, sampled on the day of the yellow fever booster vaccination. All receptors derive from a man in his thirties or forties who received the YFV17D yellow fever vaccine.

The chain employs TRBV7-2 and TRBJ1-2; D call uncertain. CDR1 and CDR2 from the germline V gene are SGHTA and FQGNSA. This CDR3 region has 13 residues. Trimming removed 2 bases from V and 6 bases from J, with 10 bases in between. In DNA form, the CDR3 reads TGTGCCAGCAGCTTATTTGGGTACAATGGCTACACCTTC. The encoded protein is CASSLFGYNGYTF.

The rearrangement joins TRBV7-2 to TRBJ2-5; D may correspond to TRBD1 or TRBD2 (5 bases each). Germline CDR1 SGHTA, CDR2 FQGNSA. Trimming pared 5 bases from V and 5 bases from J, leaving 18 bases between. The CDR3 sequence is 15 residues long. The CDR3 here is CASSPISGEGETQYF. The CDR3 DNA is TGTGCCAGCAGCCCAATCAGCGGCGAGGGGGAGACCCAGTACTTC.

In this sample, this clonotype turned up a few times. The rearrangement uses TRBV6-5 and TRBJ2-3, with a tentative D call TRBD1 (5 bases). Germline V CDR1 and CDR2: MNHEY, SVGAGI. The CDR3 sequence is 15 residues long. V shed 2 bases and J shed 4 bases, with 13 bases lying between them. In DNA, the CDR3 is TGTGCCAGCAGTTACCTAGGGGTAAACGCAGATACGCAGTATTTT. It codes for CASSYLGVNADTQYF.

V gene TRBV19 combines with J gene TRBJ2-2, with 7 positions matching TRBD1. The germline V gene has CDR1 LNHDA and CDR2 SQIVND (reference sequence). The CDR3 totals 16 residues. With 3 bases clipped from V and 5 bases from J, the junction kept 9 bases outside the gene matches. The DNA for the CDR3 is TGTGCCAGTAGTATGCACAGGGGACGGGGAACCGGGGAGCTGTTTTTT. Its translation is CASSMHRGRGTGELFF.

The chain joins TRBV5-1 to TRBJ1-1, with 9 bases aligning to TRBD1. Looked up from germline, CDR1 is SGHRS and CDR2 is YFSETQ. Trimming removed 3 bases from V and 1 base from J; junction bases left unmatched: 10. The CDR3 runs 17 residues. The CDR3 loop is CASSSNPMGQGNTEAFF. CDR3 coding DNA: TGCGCCAGCAGCTCCAACCCCATGGGACAGGGGAACACTGAAGCTTTCTTT.

The chain carries TRBV2 and TRBJ2-1, with TRBD1 matching over 9 bases. Germline trimming cut 6 bases from V and 8 bases from J; bases unmatched to any gene: 8. CDR1 and CDR2 (germline): SNHLY, FYNNEI. The CDR3 covers 14 residues. CDR3 residues: CASRGTGWIDEQFF. CDR3 nucleotide sequence: TGTGCCAGCAGGGGGACAGGGTGGATCGATGAGCAGTTCTTC.

As to this clonotype: One end of the junction varies from germline; a read error may be responsible. CDR3 residues: CASSRLANKQFF. CDR3 nucleotide sequence: TGTGCCAGCAGTAGACTAGCCAATAAGCAGTTCTTC. The genes are TRBV27 and TRBJ2-1, with 7 bases aligning to TRBD2. This CDR3 spans 12 amino acids. The germline V gene has CDR1 MNHEY and CDR2 SMNVEV (reference sequence).

This clonotype was counted a few times. The CDR3 bases are TGTGCCAGCAGCGACCCCGGAACACCCAAGCAGTACTTC. It yields the protein CASSDPGTPKQYF. The chain employs TRBV3-1 and TRBJ2-7; D not resolved. The ends were cut back, 5 bases at V and 8 bases at J, with 16 bases in the middle. The length of the CDR3 is 13 residues. Per the germline V gene, CDR1 is LGHDT and CDR2 is YNNKEL (reference sequence).

This clonotype occurred a few times. The chain links TRBV12-3 or TRBV12-4 to TRBJ2-7; the match to TRBD2 covers 7 bases. The CDR3 totals 15 residues. Trimming took 6 bases from V and 3 from J; bases not matched to a gene: 11. The DNA of the CDR3 is TGTGCCAGCAGCTTGAGCGGGAAACTAAGCTACGAGCAGTACTTC. This sequence encodes CASSLSGKLSYEQYF.

V usage is TRBV4-3 and J usage is TRBJ1-1, with TRBD1 as a possible D gene (6 bases). The CDR3 contains 15 residues. V dropped 4 bases and J dropped 4 bases, with 16 bases sitting between them. Looked up from germline, CDR1 is LGHNA and CDR2 is YSLEER. The CDR3 DNA reads TGCGCCAGCAGCCCCAAGGGACAAATTCCCACTGAAGCTTTCTTT. It is translated as CASSPKGQIPTEAFF.

The chain links TRBV20-1 to TRBJ1-1, with D uncertain. Germline values: CDR1 DFQATT, CDR2 SNEGSKA (reference sequence). CDR3 length: 11 amino acids. V lost 6 bases, J lost 0 bases, and 5 bases lay in between. The CDR3 DNA reads TGCAGTGCAAGGGTGAACACTGAAGCTTTCTTT. The encoded protein is CSARVNTEAFF.

This chain connects TRBV11-2 to TRBJ2-7; the match to TRBD2 covers 10 bases. Unmatched junction bases numbered 9, after V lost 2 bases and J lost 2 bases. CDR1 is SGHAT, CDR2 FQNNGV, per germline. This CDR3 spans 17 amino acids. The CDR3 DNA follows: TGTGCCAGCAGCTTATTAAGCGGGAGGGGCCGCGCCTACGAGCAGTACTTC. Protein: CASSLLSGRGRAYEQYF. The full variable domain, rest sourced from reference TRBV11-2 and TRBJ2-7, is EAGVAQSPRYKIIEKRQSVAFWCNPISGHATLYWYQQILGQGPKLLIQFQNNGVVDDSQLPKDRFSAERLKGVDSTLKIQPAKLEDSAVYLCASSLLSGRGRAYEQYFGPGTRLTVT.

There are a few counts of this clonotype. This sequence joins TRBV24-1 and TRBJ2-3; 7 bases are shared with TRBD1. The CDR3 contains 15 residues. V lost 1 base to trimming and J lost 5 bases; unmatched junction nucleotides: 5. Germline V gives CDR1 KGHDR, CDR2 SFDVKD. Here the CDR3 reads CATSDLEGARDTQYF. CDR3 in DNA: TGTGCCACCAGTGATTTAGAGGGGGCAAGAGATACGCAGTATTTT.

This clonotype showed up just a few times. The chain links TRBV20-1 to TRBJ2-1, with D perhaps TRBD1 (5 bases). The germline V and J ends were trimmed by 6 bases and 6 bases, with 18 bases remaining between them. The CDR3 runs to 14 residues. Germline loops: CDR1 DFQATT, CDR2 SNEGSKA (reference sequence). This chain's CDR3 is CSAPNRHGINEQFF. For the CDR3, the DNA is TGCAGTGCCCCCAACAGGCACGGAATCAATGAGCAGTTCTTC.

This clonotype was counted a few times. The chain recombines TRBV6-1 with TRBJ2-5; 8 nucleotides line up with TRBD1. V gave up 6 bases and J gave up 4 bases; unmatched junction bases: 7. The CDR3 extends over 14 amino acids. Looked up from germline, CDR1 is MNHNS and CDR2 is SASEGT. The CDR3, as DNA: TGTGCCAGCAGCCCCTGGACAGGGTCAGAGACCCAGTACTTC. The encoded protein is CASSPWTGSETQYF.

The sample holds a few counts of this clonotype. CDR3 sequence (DNA): TGTGCCAGCACCCCGGGGGGCCTCCAGGGCACTAATGAAAAACTGTTTTTT. This sequence encodes CASTPGGLQGTNEKLFF. The chain recombines TRBV28 with TRBJ1-4, with TRBD1 as a possible D gene (6 bases). V gave up 7 bases and J gave up 2 bases, with 20 bases separating them. The CDR3 consists of 17 residues. From germline, CDR1 is MDHEN and CDR2 SYDVKM. Looking up the rest from reference TRBV28 and TRBJ1-4 gives the full variable domain: DVKVTQSSRYLVKRTGEKVFLECVQDMDHENMFWYRQDPGLGLRLIYFSYDVKMKEKGDIPEGYSVSREKKERFSLILESASTNQTSMYLCASTPGGLQGTNEKLFFGSGTQLSVL.

This clonotype was seen only a few times. The chain employs TRBV20-1 and TRBJ2-4; tentative D call: TRBD2 (5 bases). From germline, CDR1 is DFQATT and CDR2 SNEGSKA (reference sequence). Trimming shortened V by 0 bases and J by 9 bases, and 18 bases separated the two germline ends. CDR3 length equals 15 residues. The CDR3: CSARDLAGLGGIQYF. DNA for the CDR3: TGCAGTGCTAGAGATCTAGCTGGGTTGGGTGGCATTCAGTACTTC.

This clonotype was observed a few times. CDR3 in amino acids: CASSYSGDYEQYF. The CDR3, as DNA: TGTGCCAGCAGCTACTCCGGGGACTACGAGCAGTACTTC. The chain combines TRBV7-2 with TRBJ2-7; D may be TRBD2 (5 bases). From germline, CDR1 is SGHTA and CDR2 FQGNSA. The CDR3 totals 13 residues. Trimming pared 4 bases from V and 3 bases from J, leaving 10 bases between.